Below, 2 T cell receptor beta chains from the same sample are listed, as sequenced in a study of beta chain features in type 1 diabetes. Their target antigens are unknown. The investigators reverse transcribed all of the isolated RNA, so they sequenced expressed TCRB transcripts. Profiling relied on immunoSEQ multiplex PCR, and the TCRdb table lists in-frame clones only, not all of them. The sample lists roughly 730,000 clones, over 10% occurring once. Whole-study findings and limits: Among patients with Type 1 diabetes, TCRB CDR3s were moderately but significantly shorter in every one of the four CD4+ subsets.

The sample was naive CD4+ T cells from blood. The receptors were gathered from a man aged 18 to 29 with type 1 diabetes.

The chain has TRBV6-5 and TRBJ2-3; 9 nucleotides match TRBD2. Germline values: CDR1 MNHEY, CDR2 SVGAGI. This CDR3 region has 14 residues. The V segment lost 2 bases and the J segment 4 bases; nucleotides outside the gene matches: 1. DNA for the CDR3: TGTGCCAGCAGTTACGGCGGGGGGGCAGATACGCAGTATTTT. The encoded protein is CASSYGGGADTQYF.

This clone was observed a handful of times. The chain uses TRBV5-1 and TRBJ1-1; 9 nucleotides align to TRBD1. Trimming took 4 bases from V and 1 from J; bases not matched to a gene: 2. The CDR3 runs 14 residues. Germline V gene data show CDR1 as SGHRS and CDR2 as YFSETQ. The CDR3 region has the DNA TGCGCCAGCAGCACACAGGGGGCGAACACTGAAGCTTTCTTT. Its translation is CASSTQGANTEAFF.